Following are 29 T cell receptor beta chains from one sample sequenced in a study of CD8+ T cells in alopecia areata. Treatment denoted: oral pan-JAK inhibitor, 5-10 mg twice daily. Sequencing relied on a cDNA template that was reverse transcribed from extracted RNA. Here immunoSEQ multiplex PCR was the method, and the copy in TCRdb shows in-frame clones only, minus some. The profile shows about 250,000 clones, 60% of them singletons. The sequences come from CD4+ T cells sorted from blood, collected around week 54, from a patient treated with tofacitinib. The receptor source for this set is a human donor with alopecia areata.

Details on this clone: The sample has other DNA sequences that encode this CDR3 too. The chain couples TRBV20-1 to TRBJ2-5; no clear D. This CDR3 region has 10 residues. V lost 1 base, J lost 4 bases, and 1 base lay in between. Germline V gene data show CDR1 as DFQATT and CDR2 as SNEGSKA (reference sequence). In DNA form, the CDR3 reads TGCAGTGCTAGAGGAGAGACCCAGTACTTC. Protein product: CSARGETQYF.

In DNA, the CDR3 is TGTGCCAGCAGCTTTTACAGGGGGCTAAAAGAGACCCAGTACTTC. This translates into CASSFYRGLKETQYF. The V call is TRBV7-2, the J call TRBJ2-5; TRBD1 matches 9 bases. The CDR3 consists of 15 residues. The ends lost 3 bases at V and 3 bases at J; junction bases unmatched: 5. The germline gives CDR1 SGHTA, CDR2 FQGNSA. Filled out from reference TRBV7-2 and TRBJ2-5, the complete variable domain reads GAGVSQSPSNKVTEKGKDVELRCDPISGHTALYWYRQSLGQGLEFLIYFQGNSAPDKSGLPSDRFSAERTGGSVSTLTIQRTQQEDSAVYLCASSFYRGLKETQYFGPGTRLLVL.

DNA of the CDR3: TGTGCCAGCAGTTACGGGCAGTTTAATGAAAAACTGTTTTTT. It yields the protein CASSYGQFNEKLFF. The rearrangement uses TRBV6-6 and TRBJ1-4; D is unclear. Germline lookup yields CDR1 MNHNY and CDR2 SVGAGI (reference sequence). V lost 2 bases to trimming and J lost 4 bases, with 8 bases between them. CDR3 length equals 14 residues.

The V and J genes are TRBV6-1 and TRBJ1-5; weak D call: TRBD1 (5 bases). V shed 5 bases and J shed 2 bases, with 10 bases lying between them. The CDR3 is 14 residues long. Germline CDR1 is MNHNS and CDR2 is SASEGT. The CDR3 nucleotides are TGTGCCAGCAGTCTTGGAGGGGGCAATCAGCCCCAGCATTTT. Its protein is CASSLGGGNQPQHF.

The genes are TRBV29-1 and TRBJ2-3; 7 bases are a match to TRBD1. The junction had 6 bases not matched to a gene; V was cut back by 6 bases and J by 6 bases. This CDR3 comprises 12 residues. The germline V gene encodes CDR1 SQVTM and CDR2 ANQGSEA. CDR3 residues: CSVIGGSDTQYF. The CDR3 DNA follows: TGCAGCGTGATAGGGGGCTCCGATACGCAGTATTTT.

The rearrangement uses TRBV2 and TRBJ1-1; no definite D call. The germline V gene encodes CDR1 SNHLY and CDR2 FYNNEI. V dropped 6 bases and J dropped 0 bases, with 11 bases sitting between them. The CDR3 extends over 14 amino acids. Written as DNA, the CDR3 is TGTGCCAGCAGCGCCGCGGTGCTGAACACTGAAGCTTTCTTT. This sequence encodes CASSAAVLNTEAFF.

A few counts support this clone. The CDR3 coding sequence is TGTGCCAGCAGCCCCCGGGGTATCTCTGGAAACACCATATATTTT. Translating it yields CASSPRGISGNTIYF. The V and J genes are TRBV9 and TRBJ1-3; D remains unclear. V dropped 4 bases and J dropped 0 bases, with 11 bases sitting between them. The CDR3 runs to 15 residues. CDR1 and CDR2 from the germline V gene are SGDLS and YYNGEE. The whole variable domain, filled in from reference TRBV9 and TRBJ1-3, reads DSGVTQTPKHLITATGQRVTLRCSPRSGDLSVYWYQQSLDQGLQFLIQYYNGEERAKGNILERFSAQQFPDLHSELNLSSLELGDSALYFCASSPRGISGNTIYFGEGSWLTVV.

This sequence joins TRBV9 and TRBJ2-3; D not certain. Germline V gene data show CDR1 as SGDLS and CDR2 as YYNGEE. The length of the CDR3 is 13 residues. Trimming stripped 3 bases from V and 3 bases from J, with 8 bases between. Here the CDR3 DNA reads TGTGCCAGCAGCGAGCAAGGAACAGATACGCAGTATTTT. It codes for CASSEQGTDTQYF.

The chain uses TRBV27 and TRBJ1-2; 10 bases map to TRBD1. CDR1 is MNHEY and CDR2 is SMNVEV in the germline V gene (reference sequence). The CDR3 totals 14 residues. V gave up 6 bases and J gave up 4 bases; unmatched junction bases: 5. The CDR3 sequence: CASRTGTGAYGYTF. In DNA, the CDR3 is TGTGCCAGCAGGACCGGGACAGGGGCCTATGGCTACACCTTC.

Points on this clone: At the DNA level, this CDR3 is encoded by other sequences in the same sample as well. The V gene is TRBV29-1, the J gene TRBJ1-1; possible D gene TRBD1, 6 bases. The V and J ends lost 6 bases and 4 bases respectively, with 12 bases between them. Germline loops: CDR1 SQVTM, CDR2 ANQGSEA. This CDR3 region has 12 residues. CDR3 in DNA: TGCAGCGTCGAGAGGGGGGGCACTGAAGCTTTCTTT. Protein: CSVERGGTEAFF.

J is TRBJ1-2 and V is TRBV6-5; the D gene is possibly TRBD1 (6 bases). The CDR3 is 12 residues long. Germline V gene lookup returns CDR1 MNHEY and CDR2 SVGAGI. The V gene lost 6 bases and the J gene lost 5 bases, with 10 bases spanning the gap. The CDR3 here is CASSQGRYGYTF. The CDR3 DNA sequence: TGTGCCAGCAGCCAGGGGAGATATGGCTACACCTTC.

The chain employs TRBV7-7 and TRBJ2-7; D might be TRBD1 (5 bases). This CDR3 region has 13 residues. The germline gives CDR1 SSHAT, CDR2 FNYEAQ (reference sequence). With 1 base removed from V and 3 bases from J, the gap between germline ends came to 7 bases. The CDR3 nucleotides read TGTGCCAGCAGCTTAGAACAGGACTACGAGCAGTACTTC. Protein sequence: CASSLEQDYEQYF.

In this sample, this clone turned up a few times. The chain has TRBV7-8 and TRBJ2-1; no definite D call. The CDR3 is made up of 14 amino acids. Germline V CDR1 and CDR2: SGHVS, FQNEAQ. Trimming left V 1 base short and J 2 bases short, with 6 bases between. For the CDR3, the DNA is TGTGCCAGCAGCTTAGGGCAGGCCTACAATGAGCAGTTCTTC. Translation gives CASSLGQAYNEQFF. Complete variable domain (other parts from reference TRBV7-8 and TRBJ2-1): GAGVSQSPRYKVAKRGQDVALRCDPISGHVSLFWYQQALGQGPEFLTYFQNEAQLDKSGLPSDRFFAERPEGSVSTLKIQRTQQEDSAVYLCASSLGQAYNEQFFGPGTRLTVL.

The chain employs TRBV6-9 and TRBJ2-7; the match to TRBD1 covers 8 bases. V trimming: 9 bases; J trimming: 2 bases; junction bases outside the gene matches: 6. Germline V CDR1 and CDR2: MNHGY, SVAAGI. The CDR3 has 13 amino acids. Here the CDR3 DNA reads TGTGCCAGTCTAGGACAGGGAGCCTACGAGCAGTACTTC. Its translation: CASLGQGAYEQYF.

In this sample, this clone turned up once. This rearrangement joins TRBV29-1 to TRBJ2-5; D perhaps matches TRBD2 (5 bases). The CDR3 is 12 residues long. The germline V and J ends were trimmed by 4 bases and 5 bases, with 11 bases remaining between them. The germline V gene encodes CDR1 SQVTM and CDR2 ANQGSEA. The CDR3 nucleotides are TGCAGCGTTGCGGGGATTAGTGAGACCCAGTACTTC. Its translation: CSVAGISETQYF.

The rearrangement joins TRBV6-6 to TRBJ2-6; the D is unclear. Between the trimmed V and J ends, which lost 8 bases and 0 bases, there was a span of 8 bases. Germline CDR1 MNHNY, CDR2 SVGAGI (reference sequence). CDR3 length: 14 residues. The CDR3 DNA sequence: TGTGCCAGCTGGCCGTACTCTGGGGCCAACGTCCTGACTTTC. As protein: CASWPYSGANVLTF.

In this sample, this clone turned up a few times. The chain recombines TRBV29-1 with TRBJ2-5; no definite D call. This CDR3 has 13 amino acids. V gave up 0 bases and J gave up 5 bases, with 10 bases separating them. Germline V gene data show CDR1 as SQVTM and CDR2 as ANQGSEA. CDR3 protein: CSVEDPVLETQYF. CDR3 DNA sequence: TGCAGCGTTGAAGATCCGGTTTTGGAGACCCAGTACTTC.

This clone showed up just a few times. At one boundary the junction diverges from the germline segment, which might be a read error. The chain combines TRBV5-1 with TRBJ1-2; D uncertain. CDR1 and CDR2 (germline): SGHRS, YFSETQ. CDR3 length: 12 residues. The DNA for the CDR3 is TGTGCCAGCAGCTTGGCGCGACGGGGCTACACCTTC. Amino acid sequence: CASSLARRGYTF.

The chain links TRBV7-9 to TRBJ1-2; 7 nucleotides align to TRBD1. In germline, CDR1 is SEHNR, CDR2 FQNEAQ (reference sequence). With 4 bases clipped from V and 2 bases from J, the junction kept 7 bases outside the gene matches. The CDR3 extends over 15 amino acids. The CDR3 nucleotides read TGTGCCAGCAGCTCAGGACAGGCAGGGAACTATGGCTACACCTTC. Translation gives CASSSGQAGNYGYTF. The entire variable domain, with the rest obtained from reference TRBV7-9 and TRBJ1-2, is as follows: DTGVSQNPRHKITKRGQNVTFRCDPISEHNRLYWYRQTLGQGPEFLTYFQNEAQLEKSRLLSDRFSAERPKGSFSTLEIQRTEQGDSAMYLCASSSGQAGNYGYTFGSGTRLTVV.

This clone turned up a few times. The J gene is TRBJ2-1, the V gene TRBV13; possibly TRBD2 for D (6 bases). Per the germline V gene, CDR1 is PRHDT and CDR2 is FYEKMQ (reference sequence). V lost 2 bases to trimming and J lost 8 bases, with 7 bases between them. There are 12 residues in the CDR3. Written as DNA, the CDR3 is TGTGCCAGCAGCTTATGGGGGGATGAGCAGTTCTTC. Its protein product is CASSLWGDEQFF.

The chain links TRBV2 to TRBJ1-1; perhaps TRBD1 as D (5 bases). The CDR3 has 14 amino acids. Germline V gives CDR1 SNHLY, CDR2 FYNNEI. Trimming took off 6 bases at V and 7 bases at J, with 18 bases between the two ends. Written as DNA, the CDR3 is TGTGCCAGCAGCGGGGACGGGAACCTGCTTGAAGCTTTCTTT. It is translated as CASSGDGNLLEAFF. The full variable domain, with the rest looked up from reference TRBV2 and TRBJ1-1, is EPEVTQTPSHQVTQMGQEVILRCVPISNHLYFYWYRQILGQKVEFLVSFYNNEISEKSEIFDDQFSVERPDGSNFTLKIRSTKLEDSAMYFCASSGDGNLLEAFFGQGTRLTVV.

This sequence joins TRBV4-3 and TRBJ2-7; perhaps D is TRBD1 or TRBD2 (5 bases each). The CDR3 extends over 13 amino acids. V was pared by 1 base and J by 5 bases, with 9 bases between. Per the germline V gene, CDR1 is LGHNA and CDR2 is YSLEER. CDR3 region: CASSQVEGNEQYF. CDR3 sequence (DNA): TGCGCCAGCAGCCAAGTTGAGGGGAACGAGCAGTACTTC.

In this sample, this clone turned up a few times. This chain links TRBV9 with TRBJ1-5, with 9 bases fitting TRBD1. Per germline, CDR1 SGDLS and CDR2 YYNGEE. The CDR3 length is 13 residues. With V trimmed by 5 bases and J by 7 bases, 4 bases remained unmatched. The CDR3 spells CASRDRGGQPQHF. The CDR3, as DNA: TGTGCCAGCAGGGACAGGGGCGGGCAGCCCCAGCATTTT.

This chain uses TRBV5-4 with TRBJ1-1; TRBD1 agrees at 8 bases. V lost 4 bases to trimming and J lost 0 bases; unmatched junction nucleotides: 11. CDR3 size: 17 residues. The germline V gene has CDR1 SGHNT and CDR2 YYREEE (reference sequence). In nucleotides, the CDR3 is TGTGCCAGCAGCCTCCCCCGGTGGGGACAGGTGAACACTGAAGCTTTCTTT. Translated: CASSLPRWGQVNTEAFF.

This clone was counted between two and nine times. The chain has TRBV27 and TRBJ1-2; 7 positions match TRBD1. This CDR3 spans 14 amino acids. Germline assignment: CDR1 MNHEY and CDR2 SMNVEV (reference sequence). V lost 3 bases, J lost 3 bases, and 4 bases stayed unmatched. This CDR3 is CASSFRDSYYGYTF. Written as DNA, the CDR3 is TGTGCCAGCAGTTTCCGGGACAGCTACTATGGCTACACCTTC.

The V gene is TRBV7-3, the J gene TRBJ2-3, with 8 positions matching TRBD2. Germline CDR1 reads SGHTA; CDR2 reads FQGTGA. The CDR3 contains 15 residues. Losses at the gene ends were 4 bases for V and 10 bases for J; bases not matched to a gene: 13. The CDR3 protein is CASSSDPGTSSAQYF. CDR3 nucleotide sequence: TGTGCCAGCAGCTCCGACCCCGGGACTAGTTCGGCGCAGTATTTT.

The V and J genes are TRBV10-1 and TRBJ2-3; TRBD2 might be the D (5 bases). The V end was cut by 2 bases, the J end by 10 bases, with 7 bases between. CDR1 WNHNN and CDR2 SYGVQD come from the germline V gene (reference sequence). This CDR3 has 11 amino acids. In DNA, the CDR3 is TGCGCCAGCAGTGAGAACGGGGCGCAGTATTTT. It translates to CASSENGAQYF.

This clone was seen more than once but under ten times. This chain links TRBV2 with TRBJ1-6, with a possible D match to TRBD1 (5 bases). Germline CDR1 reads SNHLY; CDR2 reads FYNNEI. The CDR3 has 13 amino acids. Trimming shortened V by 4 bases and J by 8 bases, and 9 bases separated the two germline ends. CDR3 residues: CASSVQGDSPLHF. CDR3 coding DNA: TGTGCCAGCAGTGTGCAGGGTGATTCACCCCTCCACTTT.

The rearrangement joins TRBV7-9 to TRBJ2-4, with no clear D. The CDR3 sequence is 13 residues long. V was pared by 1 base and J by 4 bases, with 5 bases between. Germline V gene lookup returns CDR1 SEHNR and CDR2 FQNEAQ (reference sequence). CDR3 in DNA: TGTGCCAGCAGCTTAGAATCTAAAAACATTCAGTACTTC. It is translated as CASSLESKNIQYF.